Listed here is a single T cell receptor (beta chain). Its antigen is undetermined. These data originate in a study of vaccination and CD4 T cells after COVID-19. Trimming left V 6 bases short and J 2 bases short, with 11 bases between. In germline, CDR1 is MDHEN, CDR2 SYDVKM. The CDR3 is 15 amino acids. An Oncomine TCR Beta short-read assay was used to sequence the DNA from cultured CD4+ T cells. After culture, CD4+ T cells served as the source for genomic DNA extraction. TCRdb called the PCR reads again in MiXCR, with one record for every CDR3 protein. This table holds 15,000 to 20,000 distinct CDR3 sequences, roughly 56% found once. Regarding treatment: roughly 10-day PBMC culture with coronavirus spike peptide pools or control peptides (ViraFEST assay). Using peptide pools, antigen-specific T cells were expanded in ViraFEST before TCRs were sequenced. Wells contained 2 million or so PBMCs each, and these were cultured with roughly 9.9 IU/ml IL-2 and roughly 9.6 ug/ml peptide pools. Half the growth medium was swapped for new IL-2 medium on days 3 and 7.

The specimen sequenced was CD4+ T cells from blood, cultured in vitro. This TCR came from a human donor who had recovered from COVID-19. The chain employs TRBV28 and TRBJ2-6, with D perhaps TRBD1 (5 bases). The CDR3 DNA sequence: TGTGCCAGCAGCCCCCCAGGGCCTGGGGCCAACGTCCTGACTTTC. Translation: CASSPPGPGANVLTF.